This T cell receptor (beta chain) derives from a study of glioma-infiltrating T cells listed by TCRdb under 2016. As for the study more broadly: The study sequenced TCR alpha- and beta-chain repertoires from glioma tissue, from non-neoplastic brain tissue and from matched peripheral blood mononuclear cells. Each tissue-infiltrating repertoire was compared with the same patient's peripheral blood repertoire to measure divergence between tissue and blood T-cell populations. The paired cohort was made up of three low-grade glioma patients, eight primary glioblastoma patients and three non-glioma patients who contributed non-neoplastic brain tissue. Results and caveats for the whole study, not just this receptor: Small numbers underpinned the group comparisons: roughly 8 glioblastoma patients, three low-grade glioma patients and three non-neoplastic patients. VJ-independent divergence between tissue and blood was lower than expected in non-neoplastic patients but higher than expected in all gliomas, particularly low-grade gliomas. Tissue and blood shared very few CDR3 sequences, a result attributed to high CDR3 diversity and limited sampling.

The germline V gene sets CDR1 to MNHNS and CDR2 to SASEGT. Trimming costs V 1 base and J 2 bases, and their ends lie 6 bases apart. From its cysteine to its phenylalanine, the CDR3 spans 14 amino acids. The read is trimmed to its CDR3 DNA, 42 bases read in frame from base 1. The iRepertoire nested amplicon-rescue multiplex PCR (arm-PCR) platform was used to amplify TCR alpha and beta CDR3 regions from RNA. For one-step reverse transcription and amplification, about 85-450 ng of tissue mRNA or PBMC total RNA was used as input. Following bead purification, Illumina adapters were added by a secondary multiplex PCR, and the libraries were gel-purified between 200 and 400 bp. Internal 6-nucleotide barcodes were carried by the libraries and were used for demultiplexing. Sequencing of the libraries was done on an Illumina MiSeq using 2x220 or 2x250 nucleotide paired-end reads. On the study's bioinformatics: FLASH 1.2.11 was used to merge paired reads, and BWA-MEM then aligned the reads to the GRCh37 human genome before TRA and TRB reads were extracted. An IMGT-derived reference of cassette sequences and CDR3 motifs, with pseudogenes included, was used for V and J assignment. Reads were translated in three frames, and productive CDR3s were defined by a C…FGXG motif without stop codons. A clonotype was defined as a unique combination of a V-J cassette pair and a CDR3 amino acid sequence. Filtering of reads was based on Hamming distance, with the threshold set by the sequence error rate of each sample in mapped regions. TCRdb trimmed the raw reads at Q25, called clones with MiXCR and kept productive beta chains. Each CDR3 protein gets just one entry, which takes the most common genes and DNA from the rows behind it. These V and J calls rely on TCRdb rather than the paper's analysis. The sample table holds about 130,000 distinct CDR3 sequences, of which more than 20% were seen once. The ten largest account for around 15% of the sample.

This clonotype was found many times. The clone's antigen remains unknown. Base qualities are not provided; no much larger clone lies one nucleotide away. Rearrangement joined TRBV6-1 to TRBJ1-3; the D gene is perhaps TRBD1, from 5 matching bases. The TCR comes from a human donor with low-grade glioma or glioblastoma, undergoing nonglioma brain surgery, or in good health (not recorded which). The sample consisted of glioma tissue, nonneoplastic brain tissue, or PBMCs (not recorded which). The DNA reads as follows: TGTGCCAGCAGTGAAGTAGGGGCTGGAAACACCATATATTTT. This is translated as CASSEVGAGNTIYF.